This TCR beta chain was observed in a study of blood T cell repertoires in COVID-19. Study-wide context: Sources were T cells, B-cell-depleted T cells, or PBMCs; the material itself was cDNA or gDNA.

Clinical history reported by participants formed the basis on which cohorts were assigned. In the original processing: Nucleated cell counts were estimated from reference gene primer amplification. Assay used: immunoSEQ multiplex PCR; TCRdb lists only in-frame clones, some missing. That table is the source of V, J and clone size, and D and trimming were worked out from the DNA. The repertoire has roughly 310,000 clones, about 89% of them found once; the top ten carry roughly 8.9%. This CDR3 has 12 residues. The V gene's germline CDR1 is SQVTM and CDR2 ANQGSEA. V lost 4 bases and J lost 4, with 11 bases in between.

Sequenced input: PBMCs or T cells enriched from blood (not recorded which). The receptor comes from a woman aged 35 to 49 who had recovered from COVID-19. This chain links TRBV29-1 with TRBJ2-7; D may be TRBD1 (5 bases). Here the CDR3 DNA reads TGCAGCGTTGTACAGGTCGGATACGAGCAGTACTTC. This gives the protein CSVVQVGYEQYF.